The TCR beta chain described here comes from a study of T cell responses to AZD1222 COVID-19 vaccine. Study-level points and caveats: Variant regions that are unmutated are reportedly the target of nearly half of spike-specific TCRs.

Concerning this clone itself: Its antigen is currently unknown.

V lost 4 bases, J lost 2 bases, and 10 bases stayed unmatched. The CDR3 is 16 residues long. The germline CDR1 and CDR2 sequences are MDHEN and SYDVKM. TCRdb keeps only in-frame clones here, not all; method: immunoSEQ multiplex PCR. The sample shows around 130,000 clones, less than 95% of them seen only once. This sequence was found in an adult who received the MenACWY meningococcal vaccine as a control. V and J are TRBV28 and TRBJ1-2; 7 bases match TRBD1. This specimen consisted of peripheral blood, obtained 28 days after the second dose of the MenACWY control vaccine. The CDR3 region has the DNA TGTGCCAGCAGTTCCCCAGCGGGCAGGGGGAACTATGGCTACACCTTC. It yields the protein CASSSPAGRGNYGYTF.